The clone carrying this TCR beta chain was counted a single time. After removal of 5 bases from V and 9 bases from J, the junction contained 8 bases not matched to a gene. CDR1 LNHDA and CDR2 SQIVND come from the germline V gene (reference sequence). This CDR3 spans 15 amino acids. The study reverse transcribed the entire isolated RNA, so it sequenced expressed TCRB transcripts. The method was immunoSEQ multiplex PCR; TCRdb's version includes in-frame clones alone and lacks a portion of them. The sample includes a few hundred thousand clones, around 28% of them seen just once. This sample was taken from a study of beta chain features in type 1 diabetes.

The receptor was isolated from a man between 18 and 29 years old in good health. The V call is TRBV19, the J call TRBJ2-1; 12 bases agree with TRBD2. The sample taken for sequencing was naive CD4+ T cells from blood. The CDR3 loop is CASSSPTSGRREQFF. The CDR3 region has the DNA TGTGCCAGTAGTTCCCCAACTAGCGGGAGGCGTGAGCAGTTCTTC.